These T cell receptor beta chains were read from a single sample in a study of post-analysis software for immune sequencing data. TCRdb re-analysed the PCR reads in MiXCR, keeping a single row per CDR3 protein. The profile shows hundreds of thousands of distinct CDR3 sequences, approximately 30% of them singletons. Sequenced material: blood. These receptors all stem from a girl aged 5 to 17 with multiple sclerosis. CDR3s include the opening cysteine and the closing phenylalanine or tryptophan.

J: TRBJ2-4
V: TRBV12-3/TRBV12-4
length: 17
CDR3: CASSVTSLRDTRHIQYF

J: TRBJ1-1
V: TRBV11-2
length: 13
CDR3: CASSPGDHTEAFF

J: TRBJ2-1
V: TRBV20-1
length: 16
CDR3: CSAPQPAGPAYNEQFF

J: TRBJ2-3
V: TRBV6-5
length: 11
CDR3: CASTNGDTQYF

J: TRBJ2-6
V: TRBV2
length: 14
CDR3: CASRPGRGANVLTF

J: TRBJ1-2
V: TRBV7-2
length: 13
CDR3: CASSFSQEHGYTF

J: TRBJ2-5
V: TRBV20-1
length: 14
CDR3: CSARGGGTHETQYF

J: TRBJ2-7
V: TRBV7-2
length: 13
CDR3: CASSLVGTSGQYF

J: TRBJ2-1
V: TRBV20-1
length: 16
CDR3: CSARDRDRQISDEQFF

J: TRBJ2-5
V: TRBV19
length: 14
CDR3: CASSRELVGETQYF

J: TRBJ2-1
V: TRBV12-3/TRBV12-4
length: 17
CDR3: CASSTPGTGLSGNEQFF

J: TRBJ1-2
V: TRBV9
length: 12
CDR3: CASSERVGGYTF

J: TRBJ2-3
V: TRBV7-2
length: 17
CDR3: CASARGGGKASTDTQYF

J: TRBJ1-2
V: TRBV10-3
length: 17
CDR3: CAISESAGTGTGYGYTF

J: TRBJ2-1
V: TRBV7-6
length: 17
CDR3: CASSEYTSGDLYNEQFF

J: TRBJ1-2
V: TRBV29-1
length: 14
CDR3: CSVVGGRGSYGYTF

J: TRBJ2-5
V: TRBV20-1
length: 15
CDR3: CSARLNRGRQETQYF

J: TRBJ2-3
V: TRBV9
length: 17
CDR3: CASSPRGTTYSTDTQYF

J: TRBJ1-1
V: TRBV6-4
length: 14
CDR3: CASSGQGINTEAFF

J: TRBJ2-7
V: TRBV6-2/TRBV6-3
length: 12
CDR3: CASTAFFYEQYF

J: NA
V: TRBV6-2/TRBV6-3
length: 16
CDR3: CASSYSVTGSYNEQYF

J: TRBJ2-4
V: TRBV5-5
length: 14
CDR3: CASRSFLAKNIQYF

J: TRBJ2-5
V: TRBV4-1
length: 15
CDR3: CASSRRQGTQETQYF

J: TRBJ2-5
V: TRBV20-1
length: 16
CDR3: CSARPKPGLDSSGQYF

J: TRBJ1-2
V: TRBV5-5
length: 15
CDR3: CASSLGKGVEYGYTF

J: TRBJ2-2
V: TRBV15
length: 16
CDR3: CATSRWTGWGTGELFF

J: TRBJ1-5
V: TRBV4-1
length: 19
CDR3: CASSQERGSPWGGNQPQHF

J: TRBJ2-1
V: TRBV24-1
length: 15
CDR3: CATSDFVQGDDEQFF

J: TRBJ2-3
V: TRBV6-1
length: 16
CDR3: CASSEARLAGTDTQYF

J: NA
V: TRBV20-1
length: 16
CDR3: CSARAFQGIGLGEQYF

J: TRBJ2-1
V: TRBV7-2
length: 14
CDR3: CASSPRTGYNEQFF

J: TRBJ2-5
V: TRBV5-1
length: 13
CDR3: CASSDGQQETQYF

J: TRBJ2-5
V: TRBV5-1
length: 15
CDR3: CASSRTGQGTETQYF

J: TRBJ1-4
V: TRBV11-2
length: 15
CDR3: CASSAARAAGEKLFF

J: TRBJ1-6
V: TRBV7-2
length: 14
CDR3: CASSLGLYNSPLHF

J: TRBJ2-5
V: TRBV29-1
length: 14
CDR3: CSVETRRVGETQYF

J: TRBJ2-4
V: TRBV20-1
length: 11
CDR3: CSATGTSIQYF